This paragraph covers one T cell receptor beta chain sequence. This specimen comes from a study of blood T cell repertoires in COVID-19. Assay used: immunoSEQ multiplex PCR; TCRdb lists only in-frame clones, some missing. The sample lists about 430,000 clones; more than 75% were seen once. Germline values: CDR1 SGHVS, CDR2 FQNEAQ. Trimming at V came to 4 bases and at J to 3 bases, leaving 3 bases not matched to a gene. There are 14 residues in the CDR3. The receptor's source is a woman aged 25-40 years with acute COVID-19. Input material: PBMCs or T cells enriched from blood (not recorded which). This rearrangement joins TRBV7-8 to TRBJ1-5, with 7 positions matching TRBD1. The CDR3 loop reads CASSSGQNNQPQHF. The CDR3 DNA sequence: TGTGCCAGCAGCTCGGGACAGAACAATCAGCCCCAGCATTTT.